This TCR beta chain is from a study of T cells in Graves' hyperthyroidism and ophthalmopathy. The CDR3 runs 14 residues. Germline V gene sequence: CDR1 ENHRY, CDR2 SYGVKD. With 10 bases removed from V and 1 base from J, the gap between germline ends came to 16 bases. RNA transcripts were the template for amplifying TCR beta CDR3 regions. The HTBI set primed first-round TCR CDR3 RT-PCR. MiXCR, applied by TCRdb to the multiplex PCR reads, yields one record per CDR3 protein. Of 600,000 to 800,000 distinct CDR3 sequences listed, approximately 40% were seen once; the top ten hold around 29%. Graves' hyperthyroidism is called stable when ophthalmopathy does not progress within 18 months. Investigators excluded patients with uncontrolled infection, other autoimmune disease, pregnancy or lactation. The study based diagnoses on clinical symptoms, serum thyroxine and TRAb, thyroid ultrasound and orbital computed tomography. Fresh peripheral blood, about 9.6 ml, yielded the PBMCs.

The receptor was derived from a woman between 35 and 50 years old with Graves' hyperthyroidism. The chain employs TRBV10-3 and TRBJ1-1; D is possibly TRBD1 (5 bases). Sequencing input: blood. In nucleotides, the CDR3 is TGTGCCAGCAGCACGTACGGGGGGAACACTGAAGCTTTCTTT. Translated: CASSTYGGNTEAFF.